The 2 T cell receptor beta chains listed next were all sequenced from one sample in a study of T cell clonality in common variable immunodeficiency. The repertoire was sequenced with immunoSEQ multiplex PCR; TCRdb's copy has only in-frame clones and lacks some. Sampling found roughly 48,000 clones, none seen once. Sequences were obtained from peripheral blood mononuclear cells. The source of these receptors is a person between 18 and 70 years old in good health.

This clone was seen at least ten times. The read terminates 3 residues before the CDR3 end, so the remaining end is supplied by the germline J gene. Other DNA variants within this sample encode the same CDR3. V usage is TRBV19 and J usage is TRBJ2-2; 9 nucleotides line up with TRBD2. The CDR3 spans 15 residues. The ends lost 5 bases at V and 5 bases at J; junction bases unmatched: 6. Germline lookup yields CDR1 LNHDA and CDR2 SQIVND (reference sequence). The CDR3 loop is CASSRLAGNTGELFF. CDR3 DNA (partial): TGTGCCAGTAGTCGTCTAGCGGGAAATACCGGGGAG.

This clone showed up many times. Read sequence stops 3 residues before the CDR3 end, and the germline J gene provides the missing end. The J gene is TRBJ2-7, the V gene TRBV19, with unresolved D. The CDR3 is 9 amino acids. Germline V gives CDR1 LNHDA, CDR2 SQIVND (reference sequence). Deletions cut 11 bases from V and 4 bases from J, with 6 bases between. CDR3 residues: CAVSYEQYF. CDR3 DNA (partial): TGTGCCGTCTCTTACGAG.